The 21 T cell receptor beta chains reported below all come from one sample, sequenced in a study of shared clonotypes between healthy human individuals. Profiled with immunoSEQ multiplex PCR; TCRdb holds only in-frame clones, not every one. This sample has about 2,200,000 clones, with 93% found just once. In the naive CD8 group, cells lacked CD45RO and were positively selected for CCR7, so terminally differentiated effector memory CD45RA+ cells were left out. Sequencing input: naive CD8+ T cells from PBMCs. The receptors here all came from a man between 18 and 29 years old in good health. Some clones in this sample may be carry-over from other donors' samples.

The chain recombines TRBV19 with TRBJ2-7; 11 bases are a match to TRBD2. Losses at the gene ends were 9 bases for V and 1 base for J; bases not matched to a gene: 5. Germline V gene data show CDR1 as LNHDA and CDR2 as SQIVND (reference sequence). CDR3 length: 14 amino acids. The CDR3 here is CASTTSGRSYEQYF. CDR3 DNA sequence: TGTGCCAGCACAACTAGCGGGAGATCCTACGAGCAGTACTTC.

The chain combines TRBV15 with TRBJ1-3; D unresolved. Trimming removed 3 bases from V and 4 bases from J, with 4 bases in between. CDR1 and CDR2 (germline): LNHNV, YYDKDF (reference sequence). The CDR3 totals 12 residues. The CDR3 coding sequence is TGTGCCACCAGCAGGGGAGGAAACACCATATATTTT. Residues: CATSRGGNTIYF.

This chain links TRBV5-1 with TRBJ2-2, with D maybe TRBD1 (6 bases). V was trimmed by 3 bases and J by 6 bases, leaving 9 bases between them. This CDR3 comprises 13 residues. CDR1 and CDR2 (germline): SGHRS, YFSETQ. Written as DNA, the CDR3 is TGCGCCAGCAGCTGGAAGGGGGCCGGGGAGCTGTTTTTT. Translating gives CASSWKGAGELFF.

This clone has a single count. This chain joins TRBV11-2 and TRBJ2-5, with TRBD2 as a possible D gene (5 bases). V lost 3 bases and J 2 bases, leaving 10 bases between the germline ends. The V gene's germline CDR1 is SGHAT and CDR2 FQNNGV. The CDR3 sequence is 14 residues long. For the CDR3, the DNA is TGTGCCAGCAGCTTTTTTAGCGAACAAGAGACCCAGTACTTC. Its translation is CASSFFSEQETQYF.

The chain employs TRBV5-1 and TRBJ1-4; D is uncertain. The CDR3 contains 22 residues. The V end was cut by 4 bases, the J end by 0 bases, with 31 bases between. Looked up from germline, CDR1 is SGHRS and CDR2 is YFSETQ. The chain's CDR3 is CASSPNNPGSLAFYATNEKLFF. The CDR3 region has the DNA TGCGCCAGCAGCCCGAATAACCCAGGATCTCTTGCTTTTTACGCAACTAATGAAAAACTGTTTTTT.

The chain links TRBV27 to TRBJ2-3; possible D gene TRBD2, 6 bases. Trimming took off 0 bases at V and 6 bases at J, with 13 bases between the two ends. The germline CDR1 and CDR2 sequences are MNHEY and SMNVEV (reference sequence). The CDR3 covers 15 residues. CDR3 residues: CASSLSSGVRDTQYF. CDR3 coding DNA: TGTGCCAGCAGTTTATCGTCGGGAGTCAGGGATACGCAGTATTTT.

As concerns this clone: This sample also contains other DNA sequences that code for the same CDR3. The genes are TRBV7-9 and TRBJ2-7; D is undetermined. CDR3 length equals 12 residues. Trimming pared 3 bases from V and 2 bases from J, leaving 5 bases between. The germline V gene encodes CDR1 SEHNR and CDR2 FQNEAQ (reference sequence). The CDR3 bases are TGTGCCAGCAGCTTTCCAGCCTACGAGCAGTACTTC. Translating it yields CASSFPAYEQYF.

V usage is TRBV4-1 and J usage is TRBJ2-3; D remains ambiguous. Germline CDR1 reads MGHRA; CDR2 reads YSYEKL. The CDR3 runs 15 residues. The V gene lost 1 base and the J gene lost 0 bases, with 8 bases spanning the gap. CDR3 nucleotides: TGCGCCAGCAGCCAAGCCCTATACAGCACAGATACGCAGTATTTT. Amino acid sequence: CASSQALYSTDTQYF.

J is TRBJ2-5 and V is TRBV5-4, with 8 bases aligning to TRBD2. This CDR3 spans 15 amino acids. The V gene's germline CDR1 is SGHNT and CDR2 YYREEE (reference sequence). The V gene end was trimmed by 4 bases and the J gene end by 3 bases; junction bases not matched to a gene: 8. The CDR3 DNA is TGTGCCAGCAGCCCGCCGGGACTAGGAAAAGAGACCCAGTACTTC. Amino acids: CASSPPGLGKETQYF.

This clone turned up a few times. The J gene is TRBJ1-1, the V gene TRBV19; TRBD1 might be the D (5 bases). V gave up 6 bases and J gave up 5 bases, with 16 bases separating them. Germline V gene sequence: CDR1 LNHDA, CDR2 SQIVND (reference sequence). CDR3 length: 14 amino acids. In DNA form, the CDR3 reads TGTGCCAGTAGACCCTCCCCCGCAGGGACTGAAGCTTTCTTT. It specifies CASRPSPAGTEAFF.

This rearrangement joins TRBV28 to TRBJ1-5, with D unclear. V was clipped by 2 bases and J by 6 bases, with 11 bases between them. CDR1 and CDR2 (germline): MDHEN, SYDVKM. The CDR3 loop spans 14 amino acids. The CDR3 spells CASSLGDGIQPQHF. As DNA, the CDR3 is TGTGCCAGCAGTTTAGGAGACGGAATTCAGCCCCAGCATTTT. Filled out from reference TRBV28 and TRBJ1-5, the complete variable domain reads DVKVTQSSRYLVKRTGEKVFLECVQDMDHENMFWYRQDPGLGLRLIYFSYDVKMKEKGDIPEGYSVSREKKERFSLILESASTNQTSMYLCASSLGDGIQPQHFGDGTRLSIL.

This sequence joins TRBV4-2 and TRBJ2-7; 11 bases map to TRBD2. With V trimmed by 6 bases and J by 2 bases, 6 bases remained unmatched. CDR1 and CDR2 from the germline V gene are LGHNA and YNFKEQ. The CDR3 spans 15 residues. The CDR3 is CASRTGLAETYEQYF. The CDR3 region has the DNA TGTGCCAGCAGAACGGGACTAGCGGAGACCTACGAGCAGTACTTC.

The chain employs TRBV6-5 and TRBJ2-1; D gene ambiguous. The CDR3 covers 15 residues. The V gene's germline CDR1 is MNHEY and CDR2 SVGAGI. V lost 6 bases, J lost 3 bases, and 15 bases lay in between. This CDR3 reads CASSDGPPGYNEQFF. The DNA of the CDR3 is TGTGCCAGCAGCGACGGACCCCCGGGCTACAATGAGCAGTTCTTC.

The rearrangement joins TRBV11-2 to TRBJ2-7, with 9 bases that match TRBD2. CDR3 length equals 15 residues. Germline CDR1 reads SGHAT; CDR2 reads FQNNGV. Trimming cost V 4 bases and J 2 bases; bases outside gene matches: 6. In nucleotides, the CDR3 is TGTGCCAGCAGCTACTCTAGCGGGACCACCTACGAGCAGTACTTC. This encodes CASSYSSGTTYEQYF. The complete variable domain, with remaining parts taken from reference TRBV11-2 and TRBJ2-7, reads EAGVAQSPRYKIIEKRQSVAFWCNPISGHATLYWYQQILGQGPKLLIQFQNNGVVDDSQLPKDRFSAERLKGVDSTLKIQPAKLEDSAVYLCASSYSSGTTYEQYFGPGTRLTVT.

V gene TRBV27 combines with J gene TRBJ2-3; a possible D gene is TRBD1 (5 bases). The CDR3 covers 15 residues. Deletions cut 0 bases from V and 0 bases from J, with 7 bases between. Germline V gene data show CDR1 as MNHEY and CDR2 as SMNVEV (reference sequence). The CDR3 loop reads CASSLSRASTDTQYF. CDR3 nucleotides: TGTGCCAGCAGTTTATCCAGGGCGAGCACAGATACGCAGTATTTT.

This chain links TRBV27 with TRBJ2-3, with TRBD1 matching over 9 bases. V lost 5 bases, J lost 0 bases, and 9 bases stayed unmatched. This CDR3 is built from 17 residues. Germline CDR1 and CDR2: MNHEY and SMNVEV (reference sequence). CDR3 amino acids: CASSAKAGTGSTDTQYF. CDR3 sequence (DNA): TGTGCCAGCAGTGCCAAAGCCGGGACAGGGAGCACAGATACGCAGTATTTT.

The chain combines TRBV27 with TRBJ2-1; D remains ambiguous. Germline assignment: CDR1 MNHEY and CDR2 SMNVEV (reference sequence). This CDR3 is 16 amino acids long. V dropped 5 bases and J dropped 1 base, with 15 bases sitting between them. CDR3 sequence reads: CASSPFVGTSYNEQFF. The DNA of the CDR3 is TGTGCCAGCAGTCCCTTTGTCGGAACTTCCTACAATGAGCAGTTCTTC.

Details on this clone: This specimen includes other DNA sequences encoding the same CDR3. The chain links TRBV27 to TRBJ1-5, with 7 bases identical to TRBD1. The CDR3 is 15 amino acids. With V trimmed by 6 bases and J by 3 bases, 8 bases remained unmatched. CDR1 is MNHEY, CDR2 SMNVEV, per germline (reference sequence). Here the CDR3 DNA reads TGTGCCAGCAGCTCCCGGACAGGCCTCAATCAGCCCCAGCATTTT. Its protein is CASSSRTGLNQPQHF.

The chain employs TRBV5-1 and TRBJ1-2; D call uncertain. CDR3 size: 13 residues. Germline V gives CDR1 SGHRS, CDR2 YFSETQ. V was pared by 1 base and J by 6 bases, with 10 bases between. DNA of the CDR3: TGCGCCAGCAGCTTGTGGCCTGAGAATGGCTACACCTTC. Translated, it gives CASSLWPENGYTF.

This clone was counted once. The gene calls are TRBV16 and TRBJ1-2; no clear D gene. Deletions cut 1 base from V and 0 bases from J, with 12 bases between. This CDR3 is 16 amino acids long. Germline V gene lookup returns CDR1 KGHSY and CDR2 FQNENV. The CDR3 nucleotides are TGTGCCAGCAGCCAATTGTACAGCCCAGCTAACTATGGCTACACCTTC. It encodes CASSQLYSPANYGYTF.

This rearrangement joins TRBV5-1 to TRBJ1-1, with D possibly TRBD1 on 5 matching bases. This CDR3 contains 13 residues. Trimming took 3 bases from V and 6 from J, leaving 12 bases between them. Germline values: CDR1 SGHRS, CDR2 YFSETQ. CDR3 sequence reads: CASSSLGAAEAFF. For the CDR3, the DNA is TGCGCCAGCAGCTCATTAGGGGCAGCTGAAGCTTTCTTT.